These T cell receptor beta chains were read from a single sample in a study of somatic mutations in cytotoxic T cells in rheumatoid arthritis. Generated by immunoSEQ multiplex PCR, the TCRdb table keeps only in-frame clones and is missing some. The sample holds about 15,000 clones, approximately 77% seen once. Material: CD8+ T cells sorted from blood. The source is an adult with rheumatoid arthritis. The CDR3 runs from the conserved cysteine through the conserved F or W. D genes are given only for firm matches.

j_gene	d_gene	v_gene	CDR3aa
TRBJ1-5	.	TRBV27	CASSASGRNNQPQHF
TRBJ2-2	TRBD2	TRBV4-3	CASSLTAGGPVGELFF
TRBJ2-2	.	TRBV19	CASSIVPNTGELFF
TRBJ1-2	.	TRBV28	CASSLFPTRDGYTF
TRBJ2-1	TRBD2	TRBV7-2	CASSFISGNHYNEQFF
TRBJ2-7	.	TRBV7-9	CASSLAPSSALGEQYF
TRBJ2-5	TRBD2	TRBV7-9	CASSLPSGGGEETQYF
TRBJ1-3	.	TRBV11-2	CASSSGAGVISGDTIYF
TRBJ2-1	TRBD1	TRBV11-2	CASSWGTGARYNEQFF
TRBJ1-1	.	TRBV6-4	CASSAGVNTEAFF
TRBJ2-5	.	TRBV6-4	CASSQNPGGETQYF
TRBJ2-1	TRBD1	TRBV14	CASGQGAIYEQFF
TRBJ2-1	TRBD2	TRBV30	CAWSLLAGSYNEQFF
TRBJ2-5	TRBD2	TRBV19	CASSPSGGGTQYF
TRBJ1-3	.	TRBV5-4	CASSLQGGAGNTIYF
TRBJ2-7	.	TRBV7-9	CASSPRVREQYF
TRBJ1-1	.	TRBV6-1	CASSLWTENTEAFF
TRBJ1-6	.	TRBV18	CASSPTGPGGSPLHF
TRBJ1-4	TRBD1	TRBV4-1	CASSQVGTDLEKLFF
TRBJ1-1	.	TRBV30	CAWSVVGGNTEAFF
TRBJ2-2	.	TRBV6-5	CASSKIGGVSGELFF
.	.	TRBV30	CAWSARDKSYEQYF
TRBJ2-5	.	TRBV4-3	CASSHGVRSGTQYF
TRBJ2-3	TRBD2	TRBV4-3	CASSQGNSGASSTDTQYF
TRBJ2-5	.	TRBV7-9	CASSYPGAQQETQYF
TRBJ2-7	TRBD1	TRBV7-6	CASSLAGGVNEQYF
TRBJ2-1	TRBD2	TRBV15	CATSVSGGAWYNEQFF
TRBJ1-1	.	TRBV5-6	CASSLGGANTEAFF
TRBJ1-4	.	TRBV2	CASAGRRANEKLFF
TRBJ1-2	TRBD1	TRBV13	CASSLPGGVGYTF
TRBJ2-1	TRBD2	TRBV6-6	CASKAGGPLFDEQFF
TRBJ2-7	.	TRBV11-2	CASSLGTGGPASYEQYF
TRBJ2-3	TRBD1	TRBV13	CASSLIGQGTDTQYF
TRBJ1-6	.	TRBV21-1	CASSTSSPLHF
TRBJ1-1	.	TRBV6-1	CASSEDPGGNTEAFF
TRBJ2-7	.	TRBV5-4	CASSRRRQAHHYEQYF
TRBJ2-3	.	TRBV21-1	CASSTTWGAPQYTQYF
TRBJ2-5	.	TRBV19	CASSKRDSRAETQYF
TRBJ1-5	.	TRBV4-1	CASSQDWPVGPQHF
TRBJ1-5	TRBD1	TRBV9	CASSPGQGGNQPQHF
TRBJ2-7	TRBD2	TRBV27	CASSLGASGDLPYEQYF
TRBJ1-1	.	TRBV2	CASLVTEAFF
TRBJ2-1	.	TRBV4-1	CASSQDTPSYNEQFF
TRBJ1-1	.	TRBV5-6	CASSLAWGLNEQNTEAFF
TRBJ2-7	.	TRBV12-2	CASRSDPGHQSF
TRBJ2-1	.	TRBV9	CASSALTNPENEQFF
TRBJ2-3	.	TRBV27	CASSISWATDTQYF
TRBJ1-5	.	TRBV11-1	CASSHSGNNQPQHF
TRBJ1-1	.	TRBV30	CAWTEGLNTEAFF
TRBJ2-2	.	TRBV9	CASSVVSGELFF
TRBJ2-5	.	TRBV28	CASSPDSLQDQETQYF